The 26 T cell receptor beta chains below come from one sample, sequenced in a study of technical replicates of blood from a few donors. The assay was immunoSEQ multiplex PCR, and TCRdb's table has in-frame clones only and misses some. The data show about 73,000 clones, about 92% seen once. Sequencing used T cells isolated from PBMCs. Every receptor here comes from a human donor in good health.

This chain connects TRBV5-4 to TRBJ2-1; 10 bases match TRBD2. V was clipped by 5 bases and J by 6 bases; unmatched bases: 11. Germline CDR1 and CDR2: SGHNT and YYREEE (reference sequence). CDR3 length: 16 amino acids. The CDR3 nucleotides are TGTGCCAGCAGATACACTGGACTAGCGGACAGCAATGAGCAGTTCTTC. This sequence encodes CASRYTGLADSNEQFF.

This rearrangement joins TRBV7-6 to TRBJ2-7, with D possibly matching TRBD2 (5 bases). Between the trimmed V and J ends, which lost 5 bases and 5 bases, there was a span of 19 bases. CDR1 and CDR2 from the germline V gene are SGHVS and FNYEAQ. The CDR3 loop spans 15 amino acids. CDR3 amino acids: CASSRGLSGENEQYF. The CDR3, as DNA: TGTGCCAGCAGCCGCGGACTCAGCGGCGAGAACGAGCAGTACTTC.

This clone was seen just once. The rearrangement links TRBV10-3 to TRBJ2-7, with TRBD1 matching 7 bases. The J segment lost 6 bases and the V segment lost 0 bases, leaving 11 bases of the junction unmatched. The CDR3 contains 16 residues. CDR1 is ENHRY and CDR2 is SYGVKD in the germline V gene. The CDR3 sequence is CAISESSTGVTSEQYF. DNA of the CDR3: TGTGCCATCAGTGAGTCGTCTACAGGGGTCACGAGCGAGCAGTACTTC.

The chain has TRBV6-5 and TRBJ1-5, with TRBD1 matching over 10 bases. This CDR3 spans 15 amino acids. Germline-derived CDR1 and CDR2 are MNHEY and SVGAGI. V lost 6 bases and J lost 3; bases outside the gene matches: 5. The CDR3 coding sequence is TGTGCCAGCAGCCCGGGACAGGGGTCCAATCAGCCCCAGCATTTT. This sequence encodes CASSPGQGSNQPQHF.

This sequence joins TRBV7-2 and TRBJ2-1; 11 bases agree with TRBD2. The CDR3 spans 15 residues. From germline, CDR1 is SGHTA and CDR2 FQGNSA. The trim removed 1 base at V and 4 bases at J, leaving 0 bases unmatched. Written as DNA, the CDR3 is TGTGCCAGCAGCTTAGTAGCGGGGGGGTACAATGAGCAGTTCTTC. Its protein product is CASSLVAGGYNEQFF.

This sequence joins TRBV4-1 and TRBJ2-5, with no clear D. CDR3 length: 15 residues. Germline assignment: CDR1 MGHRA and CDR2 YSYEKL. V lost 4 bases and J lost 2, with 14 bases in between. CDR3 residues: CASSRGVEIQETQYF. Written as DNA, the CDR3 is TGCGCCAGCAGCCGCGGCGTGGAGATACAAGAGACCCAGTACTTC.

The V call is TRBV2, the J call TRBJ2-7; D gene ambiguous. V was shortened by 0 bases and J by 0 bases, with 9 bases between the two germline ends. CDR3 length: 15 amino acids. Germline CDR1 SNHLY, CDR2 FYNNEI. CDR3: CASSEATALSYEQYF. The CDR3 DNA reads as TGTGCCAGCAGTGAAGCCACAGCTCTCTCCTACGAGCAGTACTTC.

The J gene is TRBJ1-4, the V gene TRBV6-5, with a weak D call TRBD1 (6 bases). CDR1 and CDR2 (germline): MNHEY, SVGAGI. The CDR3 runs to 14 residues. V lost 0 bases, J lost 8 bases, and 10 bases lay in between. CDR3 in DNA: TGTGCCAGCAGTTACTCACAGGGACGGGAAAAACTGTTTTTT. It encodes CASSYSQGREKLFF.

V gene TRBV7-6 combines with J gene TRBJ1-4; 7 bases line up with TRBD1. V dropped 10 bases and J dropped 0; count of bases not matched to a gene: 5. The CDR3 runs to 14 residues. Per the germline V gene, CDR1 is SGHVS and CDR2 is FNYEAQ. The CDR3 protein is CATRQGTTNEKLFF. CDR3 in DNA: TGTGCCACTAGACAGGGAACAACTAATGAAAAACTGTTTTTT.

The J gene is TRBJ1-5, the V gene TRBV15; tentatively, D is TRBD1 (6 bases). Germline assignment: CDR1 LNHNV and CDR2 YYDKDF (reference sequence). CDR3 size: 19 residues. With 0 bases removed from V and 0 bases from J, the gap between germline ends came to 18 bases. DNA for the CDR3: TGTGCCACCAGCAGAGATCCATCGACAGGTTGGATTAGCAATCAGCCCCAGCATTTT. Protein: CATSRDPSTGWISNQPQHF.

V is TRBV5-4 and J is TRBJ1-1; D perhaps matches TRBD1 (5 bases). CDR3 size: 13 residues. Looked up from germline, CDR1 is SGHNT and CDR2 is YYREEE (reference sequence). Trimming left V 3 bases short and J 7 bases short, with 13 bases between. This chain's CDR3 is CASSSWGRVEAFF. The DNA for the CDR3 is TGTGCCAGCAGCTCTTGGGGCAGGGTTGAAGCTTTCTTT. The entire variable domain, with the rest obtained from reference TRBV5-4 and TRBJ1-1, is as follows: ETGVTQSPTHLIKTRGQQVTLRCSSQSGHNTVSWYQQALGQGPQFIFQYYREEENGRGNFPPRFSGLQFPNYSSELNVNALELDDSALYLCASSSWGRVEAFFGQGTRLTVV.

This chain links TRBV11-1 with TRBJ1-2; possible D gene TRBD1, 5 bases. With 5 bases removed from V and 8 bases from J, the gap between germline ends came to 15 bases. Germline V gene lookup returns CDR1 SGHAT and CDR2 FQDESV (reference sequence). This CDR3 is built from 13 residues. This CDR3 is CASSLETGGGYTF. The CDR3 bases are TGTGCCAGCAGCCTTGAAACAGGTGGCGGCTACACCTTC.

The chain combines TRBV29-1 with TRBJ2-2; no clear D gene. This CDR3 is built from 11 residues. Germline V lookup: CDR1 SQVTM, CDR2 ANQGSEA. Trimming removed 6 bases from V and 1 base from J, with 3 bases in between. The CDR3 reads CSVGNTGELFF. CDR3 nucleotide sequence: TGCAGCGTCGGGAACACCGGGGAGCTGTTTTTT.

The chain couples TRBV10-1 to TRBJ2-7; TRBD2 might be the D (6 bases). Per the germline V gene, CDR1 is WNHNN and CDR2 is SYGVQD (reference sequence). The CDR3 totals 14 residues. V lost 6 bases and J lost 1, with 13 bases in between. In DNA, the CDR3 is TGCGCCAGCAGCACCGGGACTCAGTCCTACGAGCAGTACTTC. Translating it yields CASSTGTQSYEQYF.

This clone was seen a few times. This chain joins TRBV13 and TRBJ2-4, with a possible D match to TRBD2 (6 bases). This CDR3 is built from 14 residues. Germline-derived CDR1 and CDR2 are PRHDT and FYEKMQ (reference sequence). Trimming shortened V by 5 bases and J by 6 bases, and 14 bases separated the two germline ends. This chain's CDR3 is CASSRGPGGNIQYF. CDR3 DNA sequence: TGTGCCAGCAGCCGCGGGCCCGGGGGAAACATTCAGTACTTC.

The rearrangement links TRBV6-4 to TRBJ1-2; D perhaps matches TRBD1 (5 bases). Trimming left V 1 base short and J 8 bases short, with 20 bases between. This CDR3 is 16 amino acids long. Germline CDR1 is MRHNA and CDR2 is SNTAGT. Here the CDR3 DNA reads TGTGCCAGCAGTGACTTAGGATCAGGGTCCTATCGAGGCTACACCTTC. Amino acid sequence: CASSDLGSGSYRGYTF.

The chain combines TRBV18 with TRBJ1-2, with a possible D match to TRBD1 (6 bases). Trimming cost V 2 bases and J 8 bases, with 15 bases left between them. This CDR3 has 14 residues. Germline CDR1 KGHSH, CDR2 LQKENI. CDR3 in amino acids: CASSPSSGAPGYTF. CDR3 DNA: TGTGCCAGCTCACCATCATCAGGGGCGCCCGGCTACACCTTC. The whole variable domain, filled in from reference TRBV18 and TRBJ1-2, reads NAGVMQNPRHLVRRRGQEARLRCSPMKGHSHVYWYRQLPEEGLKFMVYLQKENIIDESGMPKERFSAEFPKEGPSILRIQQVVRGDSAAYFCASSPSSGAPGYTFGSGTRLTVV.

The chain joins TRBV6-1 to TRBJ1-1; 8 bases fit TRBD1. V shed 6 bases, J shed 1 base, and the junction held 7 bases outside the gene matches. The CDR3 consists of 15 residues. Germline assignment: CDR1 MNHNS and CDR2 SASEGT. The CDR3 region has the DNA TGTGCCAGCAGGGGGGGCCAGGGGGCGAACACTGAAGCTTTCTTT. It yields the protein CASRGGQGANTEAFF.

The J gene is TRBJ1-1, the V gene TRBV30, with 8 bases that match TRBD1. Germline-derived CDR1 and CDR2 are GTSNPN and SVGIG (reference sequence). The junction had 13 bases not matched to a gene; V was cut back by 0 bases and J by 1 base. The CDR3 sequence is 18 residues long. CDR3 in amino acids: CAWSVLGAGGAWNTEAFF. The CDR3 nucleotides are TGTGCCTGGAGTGTACTAGGTGCAGGGGGCGCCTGGAACACTGAAGCTTTCTTT.

The chain recombines TRBV5-1 with TRBJ2-7; 7 nucleotides match TRBD2. This CDR3 has 14 residues. Germline values: CDR1 SGHRS, CDR2 YFSETQ. J gave up 1 base and V 4 bases, and 5 bases lay outside the gene matches. CDR3: CASSGGEGSYEQYF. As DNA, the CDR3 is TGCGCCAGCAGCGGCGGGGAGGGATCCTACGAGCAGTACTTC.

The genes are TRBV10-2 and TRBJ2-4, with 8 bases lining up with TRBD2. There are 14 residues in the CDR3. Germline CDR1 and CDR2: WSHSY and SAAADI. V dropped 6 bases and J dropped 5; count of bases not matched to a gene: 6. CDR3 protein: CASRVPGGENIQYF. CDR3 nucleotide sequence: TGCGCCAGCAGGGTTCCGGGGGGGGAAAACATTCAGTACTTC.

The CDR3 spells CASSRGGGSTDTQYF. The CDR3, as DNA: TGTGCCAGCAGCAGAGGGGGCGGGAGCACAGATACGCAGTATTTT. V is TRBV7-2 and J is TRBJ2-3; 7 bases align to TRBD1. Germline trimming cut 5 bases from V and 0 bases from J; bases unmatched to any gene: 5. The CDR3 totals 15 residues. Per the germline V gene, CDR1 is SGHTA and CDR2 is FQGNSA.

The gene calls are TRBV6-6 and TRBJ1-5; 7 bases align to TRBD1. Germline CDR1 MNHNY, CDR2 SVGAGI (reference sequence). This CDR3 has 14 amino acids. The V and J ends lost 5 bases and 7 bases, in that order; junction bases with no gene match: 8. CDR3 nucleotide sequence: TGTGCCAGCAGTCGTACAGGGGAAGGACAGCCCCAGCATTTT. It codes for CASSRTGEGQPQHF.

The rearrangement joins TRBV7-9 to TRBJ2-7; 8 bases match TRBD2. The germline CDR1 and CDR2 sequences are SEHNR and FQNEAQ (reference sequence). The ends lost 2 bases at V and 2 bases at J; junction bases unmatched: 5. CDR3 length: 15 residues. CDR3 loop: CASSLPGTSTYEQYF. The CDR3 coding sequence is TGTGCCAGCAGCTTACCCGGGACTAGTACCTACGAGCAGTACTTC.

The J gene is TRBJ2-1, the V gene TRBV27; the D is unclear. V was cut by 3 bases and J by 0 bases, with 12 bases left in between. The germline V gene encodes CDR1 MNHEY and CDR2 SMNVEV (reference sequence). The CDR3 sequence is 16 residues long. The CDR3 protein is CASSFFRRSSYNEQFF. The CDR3 nucleotides read TGTGCCAGCAGTTTCTTCAGACGGAGCTCCTACAATGAGCAGTTCTTC.

The genes are TRBV6-6 and TRBJ2-3; 10 nucleotides align to TRBD2. The germline gives CDR1 MNHNY, CDR2 SVGAGI (reference sequence). V trimming: 5 bases; J trimming: 2 bases; junction bases outside the gene matches: 7. The CDR3 sequence is 16 residues long. The CDR3 DNA is TGTGCCAGCAGTCTGGCTAGCGGGGGTGCCACAGATACGCAGTATTTT. This gives the protein CASSLASGGATDTQYF.